Listed here are 9 T cell receptor beta chains from one sample, sequenced in a study of blood T cell repertoires in COVID-19. Profiling relied on immunoSEQ multiplex PCR, and the TCRdb table lists in-frame clones only, not all of them. Of 110,000 or so clones in the sample, 65% to 90% were seen once. Material for sequencing was peripheral blood. These receptor sequences come from an elderly man with acute or convalescent COVID-19.

This clone was detected a few times. This chain connects TRBV2 to TRBJ1-1; perhaps TRBD1 as D (5 bases). V was trimmed by 6 bases and J by 2 bases, leaving 10 bases between them. The CDR3 spans 13 residues. Germline V lookup: CDR1 SNHLY, CDR2 FYNNEI. This CDR3 is CASRQTANTEAFF. The CDR3 DNA follows: TGTGCCAGCAGACAGACAGCTAACACTGAAGCTTTCTTT.

This clone was seen more than once but under ten times. The CDR3 nucleotides read TGTGCCAGCAGTGAATATGGGACAGTAACAGATACGCAGTATTTT. Protein sequence: CASSEYGTVTDTQYF. The rearrangement uses TRBV25-1 and TRBJ2-3, with 7 nucleotides matching TRBD1. Germline loops: CDR1 MGHDK, CDR2 SYGVNS. V shed 0 bases, J shed 3 bases, and the junction held 3 bases outside the gene matches. The CDR3 consists of 15 residues.

The rearrangement links TRBV6-5 to TRBJ2-7; 7 bases line up with TRBD2. Trimming removed 5 bases from V and 2 bases from J; junction bases left unmatched: 9. Germline V gives CDR1 MNHEY, CDR2 SVGAGI. The CDR3 spans 15 residues. CDR3 in DNA: TGTGCCAGCAGTCCCTTGGGAGGGGTGACCTACGAGCAGTACTTC. Protein product: CASSPLGGVTYEQYF.

This clone appeared a few times. The chain carries TRBV5-5 and TRBJ1-1, with TRBD1 matching over 8 bases. The V gene end was trimmed by 2 bases and the J gene end by 0 bases; junction bases not matched to a gene: 3. The CDR3 has 15 residues. Germline loops: CDR1 SGHKS, CDR2 YYEKEE (reference sequence). The CDR3 coding sequence is TGTGCCAGCAGCTTAACACAGGGGGTGAACACTGAAGCTTTCTTT. Encoded protein: CASSLTQGVNTEAFF.

CDR3 in amino acids: CASSQVMGASGRADTQYF. CDR3 sequence (DNA): TGCGCCAGCAGCCAAGTGATGGGGGCTAGCGGGAGGGCAGATACGCAGTATTTT. This chain links TRBV4-1 with TRBJ2-3; 12 bases are a match to TRBD2. CDR1 MGHRA and CDR2 YSYEKL come from the germline V gene. This CDR3 is built from 18 residues. V shed 1 base, J shed 4 bases, and the junction held 9 bases outside the gene matches.

This chain joins TRBV14 and TRBJ2-1; perhaps TRBD2 as D (5 bases). Germline V gene lookup returns CDR1 SGHDN and CDR2 FVKESK. The length of the CDR3 is 17 residues. The V gene lost 0 bases and the J gene lost 5 bases, with 17 bases spanning the gap. CDR3 protein: CASSQDRSASWHNEQFF. CDR3 in DNA: TGTGCCAGCAGCCAAGATCGCTCGGCTAGCTGGCACAATGAGCAGTTCTTC.

The chain links TRBV7-2 to TRBJ2-1; 9 bases map to TRBD2. The CDR3 covers 16 residues. Trimming cost V 1 base and J 3 bases; bases outside gene matches: 4. The germline CDR1 and CDR2 sequences are SGHTA and FQGNSA. The CDR3 DNA is TGTGCCAGCAGCTTAGATGCTAGCGGGAACTACAATGAGCAGTTCTTC. It is translated as CASSLDASGNYNEQFF.

The chain links TRBV18 to TRBJ2-2; D gene unclear. Germline V gene data show CDR1 as KGHSH and CDR2 as LQKENI. Trimming shortened V by 2 bases and J by 4 bases, and 5 bases separated the two germline ends. The CDR3 loop spans 13 amino acids. The CDR3 loop reads CASSPTPTGELFF. CDR3 nucleotides: TGTGCCAGCTCACCAACTCCCACCGGGGAGCTGTTTTTT.

The genes are TRBV5-1 and TRBJ1-2; a possible D gene is TRBD1 (6 bases). Trimming pared 0 bases from V and 1 base from J, leaving 10 bases between. The CDR3 covers 15 residues. CDR1 SGHRS and CDR2 YFSETQ come from the germline V gene. The CDR3 loop reads CASSLDGQSNYGYTF. CDR3 DNA sequence: TGCGCCAGCAGCTTGGACGGACAGAGTAACTATGGCTACACCTTC.